Listed below are T cell receptor beta chains from one sample, sequenced in a study of blood T cell repertoires in COVID-19. Produced via immunoSEQ multiplex PCR; TCRdb's table is partial and in-frame only. The data show 130,000 to 150,000 clones, with around 90% seen just once and 1.5% to 2% held by the top ten. Specimen: peripheral blood. These receptors originate from a human donor in a cohort sampled during active COVID-19. The CDR3 runs from the conserved cysteine through the conserved F or W. Each record gives: D gene, V gene, CDR3 length, J gene, clone size, CDR3 protein, CDR3 DNA. A D gene is named only where the DNA matches it firmly. Expanded clones are given a class, and other clones once, few, many or no size at all.

D gene: TRBD1; V gene: TRBV19; CDR3 length: 16; J gene: TRBJ1-5; clone size: -; CDR3 protein: CASNSDRGRLRQPQHF; CDR3 DNA: TGTGCCAGTAATAGCGACAGGGGGCGACTCCGACAGCCCCAGCATTTT
D gene: -; V gene: TRBV3-1/TRBV3-2; CDR3 length: 15; J gene: TRBJ1-3; clone size: -; CDR3 protein: CASSQAYSTGNTIYF; CDR3 DNA: TGTGCCAGCAGCCAAGCCTACAGTACTGGAAACACCATATATTTT
D gene: -; V gene: TRBV5-8; CDR3 length: 15; J gene: TRBJ1-1; clone size: -; CDR3 protein: CASSPPVGGRTKAFF; CDR3 DNA: TGTGCCAGCAGCCCACCGGTGGGGGGGCGGACAAAAGCTTTCTTT
D gene: -; V gene: TRBV25-1; CDR3 length: 15; J gene: TRBJ1-2; clone size: -; CDR3 protein: CASSEPTVGLYGYTF; CDR3 DNA: TGTGCCAGCAGTGAACCGACAGTAGGACTATATGGCTACACCTTC
D gene: -; V gene: TRBV24-1; CDR3 length: 12; J gene: TRBJ1-5; clone size: -; CDR3 protein: CATSDRGQPQHF; CDR3 DNA: TGTGCCACCAGTGACAGGGGACAGCCCCAGCATTTT
D gene: TRBD2; V gene: TRBV4-1; CDR3 length: 16; J gene: TRBJ2-5; clone size: -; CDR3 protein: CASSSRGSGGKETQYF; CDR3 DNA: TGCGCCAGCAGTAGCAGGGGGAGCGGGGGGAAAGAGACCCAGTACTTC
D gene: TRBD1; V gene: TRBV7-2; CDR3 length: 17; J gene: TRBJ2-1; clone size: -; CDR3 protein: CASSLVGTGNIYNEQFF; CDR3 DNA: TGTGCCAGCAGCTTGGTCGGGACAGGGAACATCTACAATGAGCAGTTCTTC
D gene: -; V gene: TRBV5-1; CDR3 length: 16; J gene: TRBJ2-3; clone size: -; CDR3 protein: CASSSSRGRSTDTQYF; CDR3 DNA: TGCGCCAGCAGCTCGAGCAGGGGAAGGAGCACAGATACGCAGTATTTT
D gene: -; V gene: TRBV7-2; CDR3 length: 14; J gene: TRBJ2-1; clone size: -; CDR3 protein: CASSLGGNDNEQFF; CDR3 DNA: TGTGCCAGCAGCTTAGGAGGCAATGACAATGAGCAGTTCTTC
D gene: TRBD1; V gene: TRBV19; CDR3 length: 14; J gene: TRBJ1-1; clone size: -; CDR3 protein: CASSQDRVNTEAFF; CDR3 DNA: TGTGCCAGTAGTCAAGACAGGGTGAACACTGAAGCTTTCTTT
D gene: -; V gene: TRBV6-5; CDR3 length: 16; J gene: TRBJ2-3; clone size: -; CDR3 protein: CASSYSGPRAEDTQYF; CDR3 DNA: TGTGCCAGCAGTTACTCTGGGCCCAGAGCAGAAGATACGCAGTATTTT
D gene: TRBD1; V gene: TRBV9; CDR3 length: 13; J gene: TRBJ1-1; clone size: -; CDR3 protein: CAAGQGANTEAFF; CDR3 DNA: TGTGCCGCAGGACAGGGGGCGAACACTGAAGCTTTCTTT
D gene: -; V gene: TRBV21-1; CDR3 length: 17; J gene: TRBJ2-2; clone size: -; CDR3 protein: CASSKALTGGAGGELFF; CDR3 DNA: TGTGCCAGCAGCAAAGCTCTGACAGGGGGCGCAGGCGGGGAGCTGTTTTTT
D gene: -; V gene: TRBV5-1; CDR3 length: 16; J gene: TRBJ2-1; clone size: -; CDR3 protein: CASRFSTASPYNEQFF; CDR3 DNA: TGCGCCAGCAGATTCTCAACAGCCTCTCCCTACAATGAGCAGTTCTTC
D gene: -; V gene: TRBV9; CDR3 length: 15; J gene: TRBJ2-3; clone size: -; CDR3 protein: CASSVVGTTTDTQYF; CDR3 DNA: TGTGCCAGCAGCGTAGTGGGCACGACCACAGATACGCAGTATTTT
D gene: -; V gene: TRBV2; CDR3 length: 13; J gene: TRBJ1-2; clone size: -; CDR3 protein: CASSVGHIYGYTF; CDR3 DNA: TGTGCCAGCAGTGTAGGACACATCTATGGCTACACCTTC
D gene: -; V gene: TRBV30; CDR3 length: 17; J gene: TRBJ1-6; clone size: -; CDR3 protein: CAWTKILQQGANSPLHF; CDR3 DNA: TGTGCCTGGACTAAAATCCTCCAGCAGGGCGCAAATTCACCCCTCCACTTT
D gene: TRBD2; V gene: TRBV7-9; CDR3 length: 17; J gene: TRBJ2-3; clone size: -; CDR3 protein: CASSRGTSGGVADTQYF; CDR3 DNA: TGTGCCAGCAGCAGAGGGACTAGCGGGGGTGTAGCGGATACGCAGTATTTT
D gene: TRBD2; V gene: TRBV7-2; CDR3 length: 16; J gene: TRBJ2-3; clone size: -; CDR3 protein: CASSPNAGGASGTQYF; CDR3 DNA: TGTGCCAGCAGTCCCAATGCGGGGGGGGCCTCCGGTACGCAGTATTTT
D gene: -; V gene: TRBV20-1; CDR3 length: 14; J gene: TRBJ1-1; clone size: -; CDR3 protein: CSASDRLRFAEAFF; CDR3 DNA: TGCAGTGCTAGTGACAGGCTCCGTTTCGCTGAAGCTTTCTTT
D gene: TRBD1; V gene: TRBV19; CDR3 length: 13; J gene: TRBJ1-2; clone size: -; CDR3 protein: CASSVGTVYGYTF; CDR3 DNA: TGTGCCAGTAGTGTCGGGACAGTCTATGGCTACACCTTC
D gene: -; V gene: TRBV7-2; CDR3 length: 13; J gene: TRBJ1-2; clone size: -; CDR3 protein: CASSLGGGSGYTF; CDR3 DNA: TGTGCCAGCAGCTTAGGCGGGGGCAGTGGCTACACCTTC
D gene: -; V gene: TRBV5-1; CDR3 length: 14; J gene: TRBJ2-5; clone size: few; CDR3 protein: CASSLEGRGETQYF; CDR3 DNA: TGCGCCAGCAGCTTGGAAGGGAGAGGAGAGACCCAGTACTTC
D gene: -; V gene: TRBV5-4; CDR3 length: 16; J gene: TRBJ2-1; clone size: -; CDR3 protein: CASSSTHSGPYNEQFF; CDR3 DNA: TGTGCCAGCAGCAGCACGCATAGCGGACCCTACAATGAGCAGTTCTTC
D gene: TRBD1; V gene: TRBV13; CDR3 length: 15; J gene: TRBJ2-7; clone size: -; CDR3 protein: CASSSPGQGAYEQYF; CDR3 DNA: TGTGCCAGCAGCTCGCCGGGACAGGGCGCCTACGAGCAGTACTTC
D gene: TRBD1; V gene: TRBV11-2; CDR3 length: 14; J gene: TRBJ2-1; clone size: -; CDR3 protein: CASSLDSRGIEQFF; CDR3 DNA: TGTGCCAGCAGCTTAGATAGCAGGGGGATTGAGCAGTTCTTC
D gene: TRBD2; V gene: TRBV29-1; CDR3 length: 14; J gene: TRBJ2-5; clone size: -; CDR3 protein: CSVDKGLAGETQYF; CDR3 DNA: TGCAGCGTTGATAAGGGACTAGCGGGGGAGACCCAGTACTTC
D gene: TRBD1; V gene: TRBV11-2; CDR3 length: 14; J gene: TRBJ1-2; clone size: -; CDR3 protein: CASSFRDRVYGYTF; CDR3 DNA: TGTGCCAGCAGCTTCCGGGACAGGGTATACGGCTACACCTTC
D gene: -; V gene: TRBV7-9; CDR3 length: 12; J gene: TRBJ2-1; clone size: -; CDR3 protein: CASSFPGNEQFF; CDR3 DNA: TGTGCCAGCAGCTTCCCCGGGAATGAGCAGTTCTTC
D gene: TRBD2; V gene: TRBV6-1; CDR3 length: 17; J gene: TRBJ2-1; clone size: -; CDR3 protein: CASSGRSSGGTYNEQFF; CDR3 DNA: TGTGCCAGCAGTGGAAGATCTAGCGGGGGGACCTACAATGAGCAGTTCTTC
D gene: -; V gene: TRBV7-8; CDR3 length: 16; J gene: TRBJ1-1; clone size: -; CDR3 protein: CASSSKSGTSQSEAFF; CDR3 DNA: TGTGCCAGCAGTTCGAAATCCGGGACATCGCAGTCTGAAGCTTTCTTT
D gene: -; V gene: TRBV30; CDR3 length: 14; J gene: TRBJ2-7; clone size: -; CDR3 protein: CAWNTNRRTYEQYF; CDR3 DNA: TGTGCCTGGAATACCAACAGGAGAACCTACGAGCAGTACTTC
D gene: -; V gene: TRBV5-1; CDR3 length: 17; J gene: TRBJ2-1; clone size: -; CDR3 protein: CASSLQLGLSSYNEQFF; CDR3 DNA: TGCGCCAGCAGCTTACAGCTAGGACTGAGCTCCTACAATGAGCAGTTCTTC
D gene: -; V gene: TRBV7-3; CDR3 length: 14; J gene: TRBJ2-5; clone size: -; CDR3 protein: CASSLSGGVETQYF; CDR3 DNA: TGTGCCAGCAGCTTAAGTGGAGGGGTAGAGACCCAGTACTTC
D gene: -; V gene: TRBV4-1; CDR3 length: 15; J gene: TRBJ1-5; clone size: -; CDR3 protein: CASSQDPEDYQPQHF; CDR3 DNA: TGCGCCAGCAGCCAAGATCCGGAAGACTATCAGCCCCAGCATTTT